These 18 T cell receptor beta chains were sequenced from one sample in a study of regulatory T cells in long-lasting Graves disease. Noted time point: persistent/refractory GD, antithyroid drugs over 5 years with positive TRAb. Extracted PBMC RNA gave rise to the TCR library. Through Arm-PCR of CDR3 regions and iRepertoire HTBI primers, TCR beta libraries were built. TCRdb re-analysed the multiplex PCR reads in MiXCR, keeping a single row per CDR3 protein. The sample yields 350,000 to 500,000 distinct CDR3 sequences, 21% seen once. The material sequenced was peripheral blood mononuclear cells (PBMCs), taken when the disease was refractory, from a patient treated with antithyroid drugs. Source of these receptors: a female donor with Graves disease.

In its sample, this clonotype was seen many times. V gene TRBV12-3 or TRBV12-4 combines with J gene TRBJ1-5, with D perhaps TRBD1 (5 bases). Trimming cost V 0 bases and J 7 bases, with 13 bases left between them. This CDR3 is built from 15 residues. CDR3 amino acids: CASSLAEGIRQPQHF. The CDR3 DNA reads as TGTGCCAGCAGTTTAGCAGAGGGGATCAGGCAGCCCCAGCATTTT.

The CDR3 loop is CASSNHRGFTSTDTQYF. In DNA form, the CDR3 reads TGTGCCAGCAGCAACCACAGGGGGTTTACTAGCACAGATACGCAGTATTTT. The chain has TRBV9 and TRBJ2-3; 8 positions match TRBD1. The CDR3 runs 17 residues. With 4 bases clipped from V and 0 bases from J, the junction kept 10 bases outside the gene matches. CDR1 is SGDLS, CDR2 YYNGEE, per germline.

CDR3 bases: TGCGCCAGCAGCCACCCGGCTAAGGGGGTGAGTCAGCCCCAGCATTTT. This sequence encodes CASSHPAKGVSQPQHF. This sequence joins TRBV4-1 and TRBJ1-5; the D gene is possibly TRBD1 (6 bases). CDR1 is MGHRA, CDR2 YSYEKL, per germline. Trimming took off 3 bases at V and 6 bases at J, with 18 bases between the two ends. This CDR3 comprises 16 residues.

The chain uses TRBV4-2 and TRBJ2-2, with 11 bases lining up with TRBD1. With 1 base clipped from V and 6 bases from J, the junction kept 1 base outside the gene matches. Germline assignment: CDR1 LGHNA and CDR2 YNFKEQ. This CDR3 has 15 residues. CDR3 region: CASSQGGQGAGELFF. The CDR3 DNA follows: TGTGCCAGCAGCCAAGGGGGACAGGGGGCCGGGGAGCTGTTTTTT.

As for this clonotype: A much larger clone sits a single nucleotide away, making a read error possible. The rearrangement joins TRBV3-1 to TRBJ2-5, with a weak D call TRBD1 (5 bases). The CDR3 has 13 residues. Germline V gives CDR1 LGHDT, CDR2 YNNKEL (reference sequence). The CDR3 sequence: CVSSQDPGLAQYF. Here the CDR3 DNA reads TGTGTCAGCAGCCAAGATCCAGGGCTGGCCCAGTACTTC.

This clonotype was counted at least ten times. For the CDR3, the DNA is TGTGCCAGCAGTCAGTACAGGAATAACTATGGCTACACCTTC. Amino acid sequence: CASSQYRNNYGYTF. V usage is TRBV7-9 and J usage is TRBJ1-2, with D possibly matching TRBD1 (5 bases). Germline assignment: CDR1 SEHNR and CDR2 FQNEAQ (reference sequence). The CDR3 spans 14 residues. The V and J ends lost 6 bases and 1 base respectively, with 12 bases between them. The full variable domain, with the rest looked up from reference TRBV7-9 and TRBJ1-2, is DTGVSQNPRHKITKRGQNVTFRCDPISEHNRLYWYRQTLGQGPEFLTYFQNEAQLEKSRLLSDRFSAERPKGSFSTLEIQRTEQGDSAMYLCASSQYRNNYGYTFGSGTRLTVV.

The J gene is TRBJ2-2, the V gene TRBV27; 15 nucleotides agree with TRBD2. Germline V gene data show CDR1 as MNHEY and CDR2 as SMNVEV (reference sequence). The V gene end was trimmed by 5 bases and the J gene end by 4 bases; junction bases not matched to a gene: 8. The CDR3 totals 18 residues. The CDR3 spells CASSIRTSGRAFTGELFF. CDR3 coding DNA: TGTGCCAGCAGTATTCGGACTAGCGGGAGGGCCTTCACCGGGGAGCTGTTTTTT.

This clonotype was seen ten or more times. The gene calls are TRBV12-3 or TRBV12-4 and TRBJ1-2; D call uncertain. Trimming pared 3 bases from V and 1 base from J, leaving 12 bases between. CDR3 length: 15 residues. The CDR3 DNA sequence: TGTGCCAGCAGTTTGGACCAAGTCGTTAACTATGGCTACACCTTC. This translates into CASSLDQVVNYGYTF.

The chain is built from TRBV7-9 and TRBJ2-7; TRBD2 might be the D (7 bases). This CDR3 region has 12 residues. Germline CDR1 SEHNR, CDR2 FQNEAQ (reference sequence). With 4 bases removed from V and 9 bases from J, the gap between germline ends came to 13 bases. For the CDR3, the DNA is TGTGCCAGCAGCTACGGACTAGGGGGGCAGTACTTC. The encoded protein is CASSYGLGGQYF.

The chain employs TRBV6-9 and TRBJ2-2; 7 bases line up with TRBD2. CDR3 length equals 16 residues. Trimming removed 1 base from V and 1 base from J; junction bases left unmatched: 3. Germline V gives CDR1 MNHGY, CDR2 SVAAGI. CDR3 sequence reads: CASSYFASGNTGELFF. Written as DNA, the CDR3 is TGTGCCAGCAGTTATTTCGCTAGCGGGAACACCGGGGAGCTGTTTTTT.

This clonotype came up many times. This chain joins TRBV12-5 and TRBJ1-2; D ambiguous. Germline CDR1 LGHNT, CDR2 FRNRAP. The V and J ends lost 3 bases and 2 bases respectively, with 10 bases between them. This CDR3 has 14 amino acids. CDR3 protein: CASGFAERNYGYTF. The CDR3 DNA is TGTGCTAGTGGTTTTGCAGAAAGAAACTATGGCTACACCTTC. Full variable domain (missing parts from reference TRBV12-5 and TRBJ1-2): DARVTQTPRHKVTEMGQEVTMRCQPILGHNTVFWYRQTMMQGLELLAYFRNRAPLDDSGMPKDRFSAEMPDATLATLKIQPSEPRDSAVYFCASGFAERNYGYTFGSGTRLTVV.

This clonotype was observed many times. The gene calls are TRBV27 and TRBJ2-7; the D call may be TRBD1 or TRBD2 (6 bases each). Germline CDR1 and CDR2: MNHEY and SMNVEV (reference sequence). V was shortened by 9 bases and J by 1 base, with 16 bases between the two germline ends. The CDR3 consists of 14 residues. This chain's CDR3 is CASKRGPGSYEQYF. CDR3 DNA: TGTGCCAGTAAACGGGGGCCGGGTTCCTACGAGCAGTACTTC.

A few counts support this clonotype. It differs at one base from a far larger clone, so likely a read error. The chain joins TRBV4-2 to TRBJ2-4; D remains unclear. CDR3 length equals 12 residues. Germline V gene sequence: CDR1 LGHNA, CDR2 YNFKEQ. Trimming shortened V by 1 base and J by 2 bases, and 0 bases separated the two germline ends. The CDR3: CASSQAKNIQYF. For the CDR3, the DNA is TGTGCCAGCAGCCAAGCCAAAAACATTCAGTACTTC.

The V gene is TRBV5-1, the J gene TRBJ2-7, with TRBD1 identical over 7 bases. With V trimmed by 1 base and J by 2 bases, 6 bases remained unmatched. Germline V gene sequence: CDR1 SGHRS, CDR2 YFSETQ. The CDR3 contains 15 residues. This CDR3 reads CASSLNRQGTYEQYF. The CDR3 DNA follows: TGCGCCAGCAGCTTGAATAGACAGGGTACCTACGAGCAGTACTTC.

This clonotype was recorded at least ten times. The chain joins TRBV2 to TRBJ1-1, with 8 positions matching TRBD1. The junction had 7 bases not matched to a gene; V was cut back by 6 bases and J by 4 bases. The CDR3 spans 14 residues. CDR1 is SNHLY, CDR2 FYNNEI, per germline. The CDR3 DNA is TGTGCCAGCAGGCCGACAGGGGAGGTCACTGAAGCTTTCTTT. It translates to CASRPTGEVTEAFF. The full variable domain, completed using reference TRBV2 and TRBJ1-1, is EPEVTQTPSHQVTQMGQEVILRCVPISNHLYFYWYRQILGQKVEFLVSFYNNEISEKSEIFDDQFSVERPDGSNFTLKIRSTKLEDSAMYFCASRPTGEVTEAFFGQGTRLTVV.

In its sample, this clonotype was seen a few times. The chain couples TRBV20-1 to TRBJ1-5, with TRBD1 matching over 7 bases. Germline V gene data show CDR1 as DFQATT and CDR2 as SNEGSKA (reference sequence). V was pared by 6 bases and J by 4 bases, with 12 bases of the junction left unmatched. This CDR3 has 15 residues. CDR3 nucleotides: TGCAGTGCCCCCAAAGCAGGGGGGGATAATCAGCCCCAGCATTTT. Its translation: CSAPKAGGDNQPQHF.

Note on this clonotype: Lacking the conserved final phenylalanine or tryptophan, this CDR3 likely reflects a read error. The gene calls are TRBV11-2 and TRBJ2-5; no reliable D call. The DNA end is a closer match to TRBJ2-1, so the J assignment may be wrong. CDR3 length: 10 amino acids. Germline CDR1 reads SGHAT; CDR2 reads FQNNGV. CDR3 in DNA: TGTGCCAGCAGCTCCAATGAGCAGTTCCTC. Encoded protein: CASSSNEQFL.

V and J are TRBV29-1 and TRBJ1-1; D unclear. Germline V CDR1 and CDR2: SQVTM, ANQGSEA. This CDR3 is built from 10 residues. The V gene lost 3 bases and the J gene lost 8 bases, with 7 bases spanning the gap. CDR3 region: CSVDGPEAFF. The CDR3, as DNA: TGCAGCGTTGATGGGCCAGAAGCTTTCTTT.